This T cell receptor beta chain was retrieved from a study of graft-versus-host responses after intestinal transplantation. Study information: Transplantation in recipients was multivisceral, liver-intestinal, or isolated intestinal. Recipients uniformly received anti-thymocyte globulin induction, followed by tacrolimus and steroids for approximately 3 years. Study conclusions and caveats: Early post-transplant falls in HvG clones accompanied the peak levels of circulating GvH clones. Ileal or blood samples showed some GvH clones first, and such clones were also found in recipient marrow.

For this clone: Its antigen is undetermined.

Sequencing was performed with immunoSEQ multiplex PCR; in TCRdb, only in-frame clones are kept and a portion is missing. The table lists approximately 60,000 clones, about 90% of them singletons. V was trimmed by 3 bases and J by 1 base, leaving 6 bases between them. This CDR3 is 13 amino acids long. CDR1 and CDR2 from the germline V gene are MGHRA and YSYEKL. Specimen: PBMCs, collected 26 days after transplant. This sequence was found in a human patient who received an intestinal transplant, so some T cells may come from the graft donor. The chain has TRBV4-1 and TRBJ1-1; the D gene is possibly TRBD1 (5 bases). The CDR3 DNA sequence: TGCGCCAGCAGCCAGACAGAGAACACTGAAGCTTTCTTT. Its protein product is CASSQTENTEAFF.